Shown below are 2 T cell receptor beta chains from a single sample sequenced in a study of tumor-infiltrating lymphocytes in primary liver carcinoma. A primer in the constant region served to generate TCR beta cDNA from approximately 460 ng of total RNA. Libraries covering TCR beta were generated through three nested multiplex PCR rounds (using a slightly modified ARM-PCR). Both of the initial two PCR rounds ran for approximately 11 cycles and employed TRBV1-TRBV30 forward primers alongside a C-beta reverse primer. TCRdb re-called the multiplex PCR reads through MiXCR, storing one row per CDR3 protein. The sample includes tens of thousands of distinct CDR3 sequences, around 69% of them seen just once. Unsorted bulk tissue, about 17-34 mg of it, served as the source for co-extraction of RNA and DNA. The source material was liver tumor tissue from sampling region 4. The subset was: tumor region T4, right-lateral pole. These receptors were taken from a man in his forties or fifties with primary liver carcinoma and hepatitis B virus infection.

As to this clonotype: A junction end diverges from the germline sequence, so it may reflect a read error. The chain has TRBV29-1 and TRBJ2-5, with D unresolved. The CDR3 extends over 13 amino acids. Germline CDR1 and CDR2: SQVTM and ANQGSEA. The CDR3 DNA follows: TGCAGCGTTGAAGATCGCCCCAAAGAGACACAGAACTTC. The encoded protein is CSVEDRPKETQNF.

The V and J genes are TRBV29-1 and TRBJ2-1, with D unclear. Deletions cut 4 bases from V and 1 base from J, with 11 bases between. From germline, CDR1 is SQVTM and CDR2 ANQGSEA. The CDR3 loop spans 14 amino acids. CDR3 residues: CSVVRTESYNEQFF. The CDR3 DNA sequence: TGCAGCGTTGTTCGGACGGAATCCTACAATGAGCAGTTCTTC.